The T cell receptor (beta chain) under discussion was sequenced for a study of beta chain features in type 1 diabetes. General observations from the study: There was a moderate but significant shortening of TCRB CDR3s in all four CD4+ subsets of Type 1 diabetes patients. The study notes PCR might favor shorter templates equally in patients and controls. Fewer insertions but more deletions were seen at VDJ junctions in type 1 diabetes patients.

Sorting with CD45RO/CCR7/CD25/CD127/CD95/CD27 yielded naive, central memory, regulatory and stem-like memory CD4+ cells. The entirety of the isolated RNA underwent reverse transcription, so expressed TCRB transcripts were sequenced. Assay used: immunoSEQ multiplex PCR; TCRdb lists only in-frame clones, some missing. The sample gives some 200,000 clones, roughly 10% of which show up once; 1% to 1.5% is in the top ten. To note about this clone: Its antigen is unidentified.

This TCR was recovered from a man aged 18 to 30 in good health. Sequences were obtained from central memory CD4+ T cells from blood.

CDR3 residues: CASSQKIGNTEAFF. CDR3 DNA: TGTGCCAGCAGCCAGAAGATAGGGAACACTGAAGCTTTCTTT. The J gene is TRBJ1-1, the V gene TRBV4-2; no definite D call. Deletions cut 3 bases from V and 1 base from J, with 9 bases between. This CDR3 has 14 amino acids. Germline-derived CDR1 and CDR2 are LGHNA and YNFKEQ.